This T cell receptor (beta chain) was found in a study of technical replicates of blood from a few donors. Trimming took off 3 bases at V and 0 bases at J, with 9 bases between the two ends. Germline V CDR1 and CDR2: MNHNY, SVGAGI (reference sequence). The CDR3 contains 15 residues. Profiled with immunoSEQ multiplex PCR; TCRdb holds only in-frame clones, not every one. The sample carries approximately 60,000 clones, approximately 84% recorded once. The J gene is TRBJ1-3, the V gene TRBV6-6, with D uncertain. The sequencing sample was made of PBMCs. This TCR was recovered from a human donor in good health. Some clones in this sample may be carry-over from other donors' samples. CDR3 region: CASSYERSSGNTIYF. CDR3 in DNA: TGTGCCAGCAGTTATGAACGGTCCTCTGGAAACACCATATATTTT.